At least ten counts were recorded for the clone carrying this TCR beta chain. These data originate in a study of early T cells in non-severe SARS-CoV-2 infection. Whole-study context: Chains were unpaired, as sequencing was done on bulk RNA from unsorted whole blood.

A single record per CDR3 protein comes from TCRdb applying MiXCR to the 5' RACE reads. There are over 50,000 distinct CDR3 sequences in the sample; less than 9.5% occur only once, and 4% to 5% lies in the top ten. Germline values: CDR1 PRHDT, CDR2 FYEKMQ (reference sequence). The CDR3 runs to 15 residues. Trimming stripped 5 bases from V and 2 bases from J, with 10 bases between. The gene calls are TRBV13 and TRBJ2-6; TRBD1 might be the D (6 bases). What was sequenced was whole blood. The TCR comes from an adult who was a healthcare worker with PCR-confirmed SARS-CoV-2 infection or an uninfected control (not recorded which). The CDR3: CASSPRTAGANVLTF. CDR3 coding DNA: TGTGCCAGCAGCCCGCGGACAGCTGGGGCCAACGTCCTGACTTTC.